This T cell receptor (beta chain) was sequenced for a study of response to subunit inactivated influenza vaccine. The CDR3 runs to 14 residues. V was trimmed by 3 bases and J by 9 bases, leaving 18 bases between them. CDR1 is DFQATT, CDR2 SNEGSKA, per germline (reference sequence). Remarks on this clonotype: Its antigen is currently unknown.

TCRdb recomputed calls from the RT-PCR reads with MiXCR, one row per CDR3 protein. The repertoire holds hundreds of thousands of distinct CDR3 sequences, with 14% as singletons. General study findings and limits: The authors suggested that every seasonal influenza vaccination recruits few new T cells.

This receptor was obtained from a man between 45 and 60 years old who received an inactivated influenza vaccine. The sample here was PBMCs from blood, taken 14 to 15 days before vaccination. The chain recombines TRBV20-1 with TRBJ2-1; weak D call: TRBD2 (7 bases). The CDR3 region is CSARSGGGASEQFF. The CDR3 nucleotides are TGCAGTGCTAGGTCAGGTGGGGGGGCGTCTGAGCAGTTCTTC.